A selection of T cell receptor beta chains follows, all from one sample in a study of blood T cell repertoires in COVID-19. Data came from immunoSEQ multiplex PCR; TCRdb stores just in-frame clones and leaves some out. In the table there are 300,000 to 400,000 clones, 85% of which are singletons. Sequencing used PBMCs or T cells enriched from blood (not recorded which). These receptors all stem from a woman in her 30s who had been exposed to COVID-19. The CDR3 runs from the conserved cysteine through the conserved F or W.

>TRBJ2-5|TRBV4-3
CASSQGTSKETQYF
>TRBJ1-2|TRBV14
CASSQDQVNYGYTF
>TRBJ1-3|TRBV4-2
CASSQDPGTGGSGNTIYF
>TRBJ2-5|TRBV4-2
CASSQEIIQKSLAGGQETQYF
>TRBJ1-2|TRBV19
CASSMGTGGTNYGYTF
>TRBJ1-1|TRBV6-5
CASSYSAGRRTEAFF
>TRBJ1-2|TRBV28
CASRPPGQGLNYGYTF
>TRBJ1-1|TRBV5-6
CASSLGLLDTEAFF
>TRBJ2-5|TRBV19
CASSISLAETQYF
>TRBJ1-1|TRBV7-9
CASSLQALEAFF